This is a list of T cell receptor beta chains from one sample in a study of T cell repertoires in cytomegalovirus infection. One entry per CDR3 protein results from TCRdb running MiXCR on the reads. Of 20,000 to 25,000 distinct CDR3 sequences in the sample, 42% were seen once. Their antigens remain unidentified. The sequences come from CD8+ T cells from cultured PBMCs, collected from culture after CMV antigen stimulation. The receptors originated from a human donor in good health (CMV status not recorded). Some clones in this sample may be carry-over from other donors' samples. Both conserved end residues are part of each CDR3. The order of the fields is D gene, V gene, J gene, clone size, CDR3 DNA, CDR3 protein. A D gene is named only where the DNA matches it firmly. Clone size is not always given. Where it is, it says once, few, many or a class for expanded clones.

TRBD2	TRBV7-8	TRBJ2-5	NA	TGTGCCAGCAGCTTAGGAGCTAGCGGGGTAGAGACCCAGTACTTC	CASSLGASGVETQYF
TRBD2	TRBV20-1	TRBJ2-7	once	TGCAGTGCTAGAGAAAGGGGACTAGCGGGGAATACCTACTACGAGCAGTACTTC	CSARERGLAGNTYYEQYF
TRBD2	TRBV19	TRBJ2-1	once	TGTGCCAGTAGTTTACTAGCGGGAGTTGCCTACAATGAGCAGTTCTTC	CASSLLAGVAYNEQFF
NA	TRBV6-5	TRBJ1-1	few	TGTGCCAGCAGTTACTTCGGTGTGGTAGGGAACACTGAAGCTTTCTTT	CASSYFGVVGNTEAFF
NA	TRBV12-3/TRBV12-4	TRBJ1-2	NA	TGTGCCAGCAGTCGGGACACCTCCAACTATGGCTACACCTTC	CASSRDTSNYGYTF
NA	TRBV11-2	TRBJ2-4	NA	TGTGCCAGCAGCCCGTCGGGACCGCAAGCCAAAAACATTCAGTACTTC	CASSPSGPQAKNIQYF
NA	TRBV6-5	TRBJ1-1	NA	TGTGCCAGCAGTCTTACGGGACACCCGAACACTGAAGCTTTCTTT	CASSLTGHPNTEAFF
NA	TRBV9	TRBJ1-1	NA	TGTGCCAGCAGCGCCTCTACAGGGCAGGGCACTGAAGCTTTCTTT	CASSASTGQGTEAFF
TRBD1	TRBV9	TRBJ1-2	NA	TGTGCCAGCAGCGGGGGACAGGGAAAGGGCTACACCTTC	CASSGGQGKGYTF
NA	TRBV19	TRBJ2-5	NA	TGTGCCAGTAGTGCCTTTCTCCGGGAGACCCAGTACTTC	CASSAFLRETQYF
NA	TRBV19	TRBJ2-7	NA	TGTGCCAGTAGTATGGCCAGGGGGGCCTCCTACGAGCAGTACTTC	CASSMARGASYEQYF
TRBD1	TRBV7-6	TRBJ2-7	few	TGTGCCAGCAGCGCAGGGGACAGGGGACCCTACGAGCAGTACTTC	CASSAGDRGPYEQYF
NA	TRBV27	TRBJ2-6	NA	TGTGCCAGCAGTTTTTGGCAGCAGACGTCTGGGGCCAACGTCCTGACTTTC	CASSFWQQTSGANVLTF
NA	TRBV12-3/TRBV12-4	TRBJ2-4	NA	TGTGCCAGCAGTCAAGGGGCACTAGCCAAAAACATTCAGTACTTC	CASSQGALAKNIQYF
NA	TRBV29-1	TRBJ2-1	NA	TGCAGCGTTGCAGGGGGGTCAGGGGGTGGGCATGAGCAGTTCTTC	CSVAGGSGGGHEQFF